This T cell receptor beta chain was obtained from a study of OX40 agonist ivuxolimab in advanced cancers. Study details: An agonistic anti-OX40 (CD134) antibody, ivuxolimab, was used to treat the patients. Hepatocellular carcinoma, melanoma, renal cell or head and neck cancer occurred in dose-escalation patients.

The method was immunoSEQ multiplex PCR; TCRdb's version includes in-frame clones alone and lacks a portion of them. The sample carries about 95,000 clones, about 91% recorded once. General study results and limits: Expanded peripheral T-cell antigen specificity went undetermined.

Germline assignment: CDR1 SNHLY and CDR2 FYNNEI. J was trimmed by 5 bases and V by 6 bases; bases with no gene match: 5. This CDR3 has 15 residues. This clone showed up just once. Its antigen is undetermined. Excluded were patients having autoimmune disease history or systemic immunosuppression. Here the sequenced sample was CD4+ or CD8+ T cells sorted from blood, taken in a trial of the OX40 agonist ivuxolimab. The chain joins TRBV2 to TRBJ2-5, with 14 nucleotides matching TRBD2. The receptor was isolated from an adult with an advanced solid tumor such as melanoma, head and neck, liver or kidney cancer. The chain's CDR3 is CASRPGLAGAETQYF. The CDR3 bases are TGTGCCAGCAGGCCGGGACTAGCGGGAGCTGAGACCCAGTACTTC.